A single T cell receptor (beta chain) is shown here with its context. Produced via immunoSEQ multiplex PCR; TCRdb's table is partial and in-frame only. The sample consists of 15,000 to 19,000 clones, more than 75% of them appearing once. The sample is drawn from a study of technical replicates of blood from a handful of donors. This receptor was taken from a human donor in good health. The sequencing input was PBMCs.

The CDR3 DNA sequence: TGTGCCAGCAGCCCGGGAGGCGGGCACACAGATACGCAGTATTTT. It yields the protein CASSPGGGHTDTQYF. This chain uses TRBV7-9 with TRBJ2-3; TRBD2 matches at 7 bases. This CDR3 region has 15 residues. V lost 5 bases to trimming and J lost 2 bases; unmatched junction nucleotides: 7. The germline CDR1 and CDR2 sequences are SEHNR and FQNEAQ (reference sequence).